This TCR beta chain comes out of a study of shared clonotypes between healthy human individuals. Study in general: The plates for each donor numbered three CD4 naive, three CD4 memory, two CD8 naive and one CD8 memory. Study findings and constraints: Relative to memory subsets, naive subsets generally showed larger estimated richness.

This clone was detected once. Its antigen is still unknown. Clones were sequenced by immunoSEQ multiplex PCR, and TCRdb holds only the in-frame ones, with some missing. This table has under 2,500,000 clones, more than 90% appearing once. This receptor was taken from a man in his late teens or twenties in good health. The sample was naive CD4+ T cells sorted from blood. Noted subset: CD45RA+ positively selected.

CDR3 protein: CASSFAGHEQYF. CDR3 bases: TGTGCCAGCAGCTTCGCGGGGCACGAGCAGTACTTC. The V call is TRBV7-9, the J call TRBJ2-7; D may be TRBD2 (6 bases). Germline CDR1 and CDR2: SEHNR and FQNEAQ (reference sequence). The CDR3 is made up of 12 amino acids. Deletions cut 3 bases from V and 5 bases from J, with 8 bases between.